This T cell receptor beta chain was recorded in a study of response to subunit inactivated influenza vaccine. Trimming left V 0 bases short and J 3 bases short, with 9 bases between. The length of the CDR3 is 14 residues. Germline V lookup: CDR1 LGHNA, CDR2 YSLEER. TCRdb fed the RT-PCR reads into MiXCR, producing one record per CDR3 protein. This table has 200,000 to 250,000 distinct CDR3 sequences, 12% appearing once. The receptor was derived from a man aged 50 to 59 who received an inactivated influenza vaccine. Sequenced material: non-naive T cells sorted from PBMCs, taken less than 15 days before vaccination. The J gene is TRBJ2-7, the V gene TRBV4-3; no reliable D call. CDR3 DNA sequence: TGCGCCAGCAGCCAAGATGTTACAGACTACGAGCAGTACTTC. It translates to CASSQDVTDYEQYF.